This T cell receptor beta chain emerged from a study of cytomegalovirus exposure and HLA in healthy donors. Study in general: Earlier, 150 million to 200 million T cells were analyzed, and more than 100 million unique TCR beta sequences were found among them.

Researchers ran the PCR with 60 Vbeta and 13 Jbeta primers. Repertoires were generated with immunoSEQ multiplex PCR, while TCRdb's copy carries only in-frame clones and drops some. The sample lists over 120,000 clones; 8.5% to 10% were seen once. The CDR3 runs 12 residues. Trimming shortened V by 7 bases and J by 5 bases, and 10 bases separated the two germline ends. Germline-derived CDR1 and CDR2 are SNHLY and FYNNEI. General observations from the study: Published work reported that the classifier diagnosed cytomegalovirus status with high specificity and sensitivity.

Only a few counts were recorded for this clone. Its antigen remains unknown. Sequencing was carried out using PBMCs. This sequence was found in a man aged 50 or older in good health and CMV-seronegative. This chain joins TRBV2 and TRBJ2-3; D not resolved. This CDR3 reads CASTHDLDTQYF. The CDR3 region has the DNA TGTGCCAGCACCCATGACTTAGATACGCAGTATTTT.